This record looks at one TCR beta chain sequence and its context. Its antigen is not yet known. The record has no base qualities; no much larger clone is one base away. The CDR3 numbers 17 residues from cysteine through phenylalanine. Left in the record is the CDR3 DNA by itself, 51 bases read in frame from the first base. Taken from the germline V gene, the CDR1 and CDR2 loops are KGHDR and SFDVKD. V is reduced by 0 bases and J by 3 bases, leaving a spacing of 14 bases between them. The collaborating institutions used their own protocols to collect whole blood in K2EDTA tubes. Collaborator samples were shipped for TCRbeta analysis as frozen whole blood, isolated PBMCs, or DNA extracted from either sample type. TCRbeta CDR3 regions were amplified from genomic DNA using the immunoSEQ Assay, a bias-controlled multiplex PCR. The paper's processing steps were these. Nucleated cell counts per sample were estimated from amplification of reference gene primers within the assay. To quantify the absolute abundance of each unique TCRbeta CDR3 rearrangement, sequence reads were collapsed and filtered. For each sample, productive Simpson clonality was calculated as the square root of Simpson's diversity index over productive rearrangements. TCRdb took this table from immuneACCESS and kept in-frame rearrangements with V and J called. Such tables lack part of the clones; where checked against another copy, unresolved V genes explain under half of the gap, and the rest is unexplained. The V and J calls and clone size were taken over from that table, and D and trimming were inferred from the DNA. Here the sample has approximately 100,000 clones; roughly four fifths occur a single time. The ten largest account for roughly 5% of the sample.

This entry comes from a study of blood T cell repertoires in COVID-19 (dated by TCRdb to between 2020 and 2021). As for the study more broadly: Samples covering the acute and convalescent phases of COVID-19 were provided by collaborators in the United States, Italy and Spain. The prospective study material was composed of cDNA or gDNA derived from T cells, B-cell-depleted T cells, or PBMCs. Subjects who had been exposed to COVID-19, were actively infected with it, or had recovered from it provided the deeply sampled blood TCRbeta repertoires that made up the dataset. The repertoires were released in a freely available public database intended as a resource for research on the immune response to SARS-CoV-2. The samples were drawn from the first 160 participants of the ongoing ImmuneRACE study and from 1,254 subjects provided by 6 global collaborators. The sample metadata nearly always contained a de-identified subject ID, COVID-19 status, age in years and sex. Where available, HLA class I and class II types were taken from metadata supplied by the sample provider and were not determined by assay-based typing. Overall study outcomes, separate from this receptor: Clinical and demographic metadata were provided uncurated, with the amount varying by source and participant.

The chain links TRBV24-1 with TRBJ2-1; a confident D gene designation cannot be given. Sequencing was done on a sample of peripheral blood. The origin of this receptor is a man aged 55 to 70 with acute or convalescent COVID-19. The nucleotides are TGTGCCACCAGTGATTTGCTTGGTTCACTTTTCTACAATGAGCAGTTCTTC. Its protein reads: CATSDLLGSLFYNEQFF.